This is a list of T cell receptor beta chains from one sample in a study of blood T cell repertoires in COVID-19. Sequenced by immunoSEQ multiplex PCR; TCRdb stores in-frame clones only, minus some. The data contain over 450,000 clones, 85% to 90% of them seen just once; the ten biggest clones take up roughly 1%. The material sequenced was peripheral blood. These receptor sequences come from a man aged 18 to 29 with COVID-19, enrolled during active disease. Each CDR3 is given with its conserved first and last residue. Fields, in order: D gene, clone size, J gene, V gene, CDR3 DNA, CDR3 protein. A D gene is named only where the DNA matches it firmly. Only part of the rows carry a size: once, few, many, or a class if the clone is expanded.

>.|.|TRBJ2-7|TRBV5-4
TGTGCCAGCAGCTCGGACTACCCTAGAGACGAGCAGTACTTC
CASSSDYPRDEQYF
>TRBD2|.|TRBJ2-3|TRBV6-5
TGTGCCAGCAGTTACGGGGGGGGTAACACAGATACGCAGTATTTT
CASSYGGGNTDTQYF
>.|.|TRBJ2-3|TRBV10-1
TGCGCCAGCAGTGTTGGGAGGCTCACAGATACGCAGTATTTT
CASSVGRLTDTQYF
>TRBD1|.|TRBJ2-2|TRBV4-1
TGCGCCAGCAGCCATGGACAGGGGACCGGGGAGCTGTTTTTT
CASSHGQGTGELFF
>.|once|TRBJ1-6|TRBV12-3/TRBV12-4
TGTGCCAGCACCAACTCCCAGGCTTCACCCCTCCACTTT
CASTNSQASPLHF
>.|.|TRBJ2-2|TRBV27
TGTGCCAGCAGCACAGCCACCGGGGAGCTGTTTTTT
CASSTATGELFF
>.|once|TRBJ2-1|TRBV15
TGTGCCACCAGCAGAAGGACTGGCGACAATGAGCAGTTCTTC
CATSRRTGDNEQFF
>.|.|TRBJ2-7|TRBV13
TGTGCCGTCCGAGGGCGTTTGAGCTCCTACGAGCAGTACTTC
CAVRGRLSSYEQYF
>TRBD1|.|TRBJ1-2|TRBV5-6
TGTGCCAGCAGCTTGGTGACAGGGGGCAAAGGCTACACCTTC
CASSLVTGGKGYTF
>.|.|TRBJ1-5|TRBV5-4
TGTGCCAGCAGCTTGTTAGGGTCGGGACAGCCCCAGCATTTT
CASSLLGSGQPQHF
>TRBD1|.|TRBJ1-2|TRBV2
TGTGCCAGCAGGCCCGGGACAGGGTACTATGGCTACACCTTC
CASRPGTGYYGYTF
>TRBD1|.|TRBJ1-2|TRBV6-5
TGTGCCAGCAGTTACACCGTAATCGGGACAGGGTCTGGCTACACCTTC
CASSYTVIGTGSGYTF
>.|.|TRBJ2-7|TRBV30
TGTGCCTGGAGTAAAGGACCGGGGGAGCAGTACTTC
CAWSKGPGEQYF
>.|.|TRBJ1-2|TRBV10-2
TGCGCCAGCTTTGGTACAAACTATGGCTACACCTTC
CASFGTNYGYTF
>TRBD2|.|TRBJ2-1|TRBV6-5
TGTGCCAGCAGTTACTCGTTCCTAGCGGGAGTAGGGGAGCAGTTCTTC
CASSYSFLAGVGEQFF
>.|.|TRBJ2-7|TRBV12-3/TRBV12-4
TGTGCCAGCAGTTTCACAGGTCCCTACGAGCAGTACTTC
CASSFTGPYEQYF
>TRBD2|.|TRBJ2-3|TRBV6-4
TGTGCCAGCAGTGATAGCGGGGGCCCCACAGATACGCAGTATTTT
CASSDSGGPTDTQYF
>.|.|TRBJ1-2|TRBV19
TGTGCCAGTAGTGGTACAGGGTTCGGATATGGCTACACCTTC
CASSGTGFGYGYTF
>TRBD2|.|TRBJ2-7|TRBV18
TGTGCCAGCTCACCTATGGGAGCGGGGGACCCCTACGAGCAGTACTTC
CASSPMGAGDPYEQYF
>.|few|TRBJ2-1|TRBV6-4
TGTGCCAGCAGTAGGGAAAGAGGGAGCTCCTACAATGAGCAGTTCTTC
CASSRERGSSYNEQFF
>TRBD2|.|TRBJ2-3|TRBV5-4
TGTGCCAGCAGCTTGGCCGGCGGGAGGGCCACAGATACGCAGTATTTT
CASSLAGGRATDTQYF
>TRBD2|.|TRBJ2-2|TRBV9
TGTGCCAGCAGCGTAGGCCTGGGCGGGAGGGGTACCGGGGAGCTGTTTTTT
CASSVGLGGRGTGELFF
>.|.|TRBJ1-5|TRBV2
TGTGCCAGCAATCAGGGGCCCAATCAGCCCCAGCATTTT
CASNQGPNQPQHF
>.|.|TRBJ2-3|TRBV6-6
TGTGCCAGCTCCTGGACGGGAAGGCCAGATACGCAGTATTTT
CASSWTGRPDTQYF